The clone carrying this TCR beta chain was seen just once. Its antigen is unknown. The germline gives CDR1 SQVTM, CDR2 ANQGSEA. The CDR3 totals 12 residues. V was trimmed by 4 bases and J by 3 bases, leaving 10 bases between them. The data were produced by immunoSEQ multiplex PCR, yet TCRdb's version contains in-frame clones alone and is incomplete. The table lists roughly 79,000 clones, under 95% of them singletons. This entry is derived from a study of T cell responses to AZD1222 COVID-19 vaccine. Study observations and caveats: Spike was spanned by vaccine-associated CD4 TCRs, which were dominant at 160-218 and 743-854. Targeting of unmutated variant regions was reportedly seen in nearly half of spike-specific TCRs.

This chain links TRBV29-1 with TRBJ2-7, with D maybe TRBD2 (5 bases). The sequenced sample was peripheral blood, obtained on day 0 of MenACWY control vaccination. This receptor was taken from an adult in good health. CDR3 sequence: CSVVFGDYEQYF. The CDR3 nucleotides read TGCAGCGTTGTTTTCGGGGACTACGAGCAGTACTTC.